This entry features one T cell receptor beta chain sequence. What it binds is unknown. This entry belongs to a study of post-analysis software for immune sequencing data. Study as a whole: Relapsing-remitting, secondary progressive and progressive-relapsing multiple sclerosis were all included among the disease courses. Study findings and constraints: Normalized Chao1 diversity in multiple sclerosis patients fell significantly below that of controls. TRBV5-6, TRBV5-1 and TRBV20-1 belonged to a set of about five TRBV segments that were more frequent in patients than controls. Same-batch samples co-clustered strongly by F measure.

This CDR3 is 12 amino acids long. V lost 7 bases and J lost 2; bases outside the gene matches: 3. CDR1 and CDR2 from the germline V gene are SQVTM and ANQGSEA. The authors incorporated unique molecular identifiers into the TCR beta cDNA libraries. Input amounts of about 0.95 to 11 million T cells were used. These gave around 500,000 cDNA molecules, so each molecule approximated one T cell. TCRdb reprocessed the PCR reads with MiXCR, giving one entry per CDR3 protein. Here the sample spans approximately 690,000 distinct CDR3 sequences, 59% being singletons. The chain combines TRBV29-1 with TRBJ1-2, with TRBD1 matching 8 bases. Sequencing input: blood. This clonotype was sampled from a girl aged 2 to 9 with multiple sclerosis. The CDR3 nucleotides read TGCAGCGGACAGGGGCCCAACTATGGCTACACCTTC. Its protein is CSGQGPNYGYTF.